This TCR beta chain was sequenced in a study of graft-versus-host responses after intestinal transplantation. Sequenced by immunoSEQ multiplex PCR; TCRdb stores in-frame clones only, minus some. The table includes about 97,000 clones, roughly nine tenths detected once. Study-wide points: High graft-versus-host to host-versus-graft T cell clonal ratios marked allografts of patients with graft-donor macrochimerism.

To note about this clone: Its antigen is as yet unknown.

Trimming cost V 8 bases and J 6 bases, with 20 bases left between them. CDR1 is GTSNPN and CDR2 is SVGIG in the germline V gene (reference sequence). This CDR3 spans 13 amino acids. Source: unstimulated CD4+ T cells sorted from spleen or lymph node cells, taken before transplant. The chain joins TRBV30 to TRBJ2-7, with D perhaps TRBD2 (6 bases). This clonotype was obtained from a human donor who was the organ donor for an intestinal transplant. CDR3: CAHTEGIMGEQYF. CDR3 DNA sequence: TGTGCCCATACGGAGGGGATCATGGGCGAGCAGTACTTC.